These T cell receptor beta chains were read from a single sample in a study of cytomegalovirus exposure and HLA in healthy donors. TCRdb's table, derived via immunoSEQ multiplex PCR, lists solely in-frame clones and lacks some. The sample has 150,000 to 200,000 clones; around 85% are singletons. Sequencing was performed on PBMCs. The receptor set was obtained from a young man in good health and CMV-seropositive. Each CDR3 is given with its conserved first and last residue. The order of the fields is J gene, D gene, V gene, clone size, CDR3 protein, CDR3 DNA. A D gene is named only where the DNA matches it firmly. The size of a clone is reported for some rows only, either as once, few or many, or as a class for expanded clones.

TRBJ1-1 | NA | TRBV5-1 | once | CASSFNRGNTEAFF | TGCGCCAGCAGCTTCAACCGGGGGAACACTGAAGCTTTCTTT
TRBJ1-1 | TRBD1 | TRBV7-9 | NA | CASSLEGTGRAFF | TGTGCCAGCAGCTTAGAGGGGACAGGGAGGGCTTTCTTT
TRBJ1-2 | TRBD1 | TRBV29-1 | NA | CSVPPGQGIGYGYTF | TGCAGCGTTCCCCCGGGACAGGGCATCGGCTATGGCTACACCTTC
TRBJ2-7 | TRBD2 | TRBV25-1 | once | CASSVGLAGLEQYF | TGTGCCAGCAGTGTTGGACTAGCGGGGTTGGAGCAGTACTTC
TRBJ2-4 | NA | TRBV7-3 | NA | CASSAGSAKNIQYF | TGTGCCAGCAGCGCAGGGTCGGCCAAAAACATTCAGTACTTC
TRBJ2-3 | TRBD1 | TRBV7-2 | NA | CASSVDRAPDTQYF | TGTGCCAGCAGCGTTGACAGGGCCCCAGATACGCAGTATTTT
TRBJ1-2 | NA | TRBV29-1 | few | CSVAGQSLRGYTF | TGCAGCGTTGCCGGACAGTCCTTGAGGGGCTACACCTTC
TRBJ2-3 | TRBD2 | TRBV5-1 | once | CASSLLAGGKGDTQYF | TGCGCCAGCAGCCTTCTAGCGGGGGGCAAAGGAGATACGCAGTATTTT
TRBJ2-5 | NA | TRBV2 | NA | CASSYNQETQYF | TGTGCCAGCAGTTATAACCAAGAGACCCAGTACTTC
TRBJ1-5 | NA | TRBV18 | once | CASSDRYQPQHF | TGTGCCAGCTCCGACAGGTATCAGCCCCAGCATTTT
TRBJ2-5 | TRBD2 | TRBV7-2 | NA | CASSGSGGALETQYF | TGTGCCAGCAGCGGTAGCGGGGGGGCCTTGGAGACCCAGTACTTC
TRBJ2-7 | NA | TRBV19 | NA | CASSDGSSYEQYF | TGTGCCAGTTCGGACGGGAGCTCCTACGAGCAGTACTTC
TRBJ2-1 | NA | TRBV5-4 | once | CASSLVATGYNEQFF | TGTGCCAGCAGCTTGGTAGCGACAGGCTACAATGAGCAGTTCTTC
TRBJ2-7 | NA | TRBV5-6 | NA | CASSLYGEQYF | TGTGCCAGCAGCCTGTACGGCGAGCAGTACTTC
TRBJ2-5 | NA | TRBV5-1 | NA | CARGGPRLETQYF | TGCGCCAGGGGGGGACCACGACTCGAGACCCAGTACTTC
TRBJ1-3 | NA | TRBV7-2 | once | CASSLSSSGNTIYF | TGTGCCAGCAGCTTAAGTAGCTCTGGAAACACCATATATTTT
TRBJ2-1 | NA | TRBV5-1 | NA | CASSTSGNEQFF | TGCGCCAGCAGCACGTCCGGGAATGAGCAGTTCTTC
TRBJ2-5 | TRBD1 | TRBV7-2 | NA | CASRRIRDSQETQYF | TGTGCCAGCAGACGAATAAGGGACAGCCAAGAGACCCAGTACTTC
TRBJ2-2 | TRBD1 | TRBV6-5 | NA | CASSRDRVFTGELFF | TGTGCCAGCAGTAGGGACAGGGTTTTCACCGGGGAGCTGTTTTTT
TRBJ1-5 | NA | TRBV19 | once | CASSIGRGQPQHF | TGTGCCAGTAGTATAGGACGGGGACAGCCCCAGCATTTT
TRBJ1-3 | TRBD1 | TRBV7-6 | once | CASSSTGVDSGNTIYF | TGTGCCAGCAGCTCTACAGGGGTTGATTCTGGAAACACCATATATTTT
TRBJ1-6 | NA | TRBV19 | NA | CATNNAGPGAPLHF | TGTGCCACCAATAATGCAGGACCCGGGGCACCCCTCCACTTT
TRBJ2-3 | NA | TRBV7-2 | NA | CASSLAGEGTDTQYF | TGTGCCAGCAGCTTAGCAGGGGAGGGCACAGATACGCAGTATTTT
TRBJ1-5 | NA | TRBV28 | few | CASISRGNQPQHF | TGTGCCAGCATTTCCCGTGGCAATCAGCCCCAGCATTTT
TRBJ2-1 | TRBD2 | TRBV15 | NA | CATSRTGGSYNEQFF | TGTGCCACCAGCAGAACGGGGGGGTCCTACAATGAGCAGTTCTTC
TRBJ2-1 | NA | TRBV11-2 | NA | CASSLGHSSNYNEQFF | TGTGCCAGCAGCTTAGGTCACTCATCAAACTACAATGAGCAGTTCTTC
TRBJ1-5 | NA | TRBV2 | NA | CASTRETYSNQPQHF | TGTGCCAGCACCCGGGAGACATATAGCAATCAGCCCCAGCATTTT
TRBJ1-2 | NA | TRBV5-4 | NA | CASSLGIGGYGYTF | TGTGCCAGCAGCTTGGGGATAGGGGGCTATGGCTACACCTTC
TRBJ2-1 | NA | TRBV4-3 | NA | CASSPDRTYNEQFF | TGCGCCAGCAGCCCAGACAGGACTTACAATGAGCAGTTCTTC
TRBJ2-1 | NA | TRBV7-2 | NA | CASSRSLSEQFF | TGTGCCAGCAGCCGTAGTCTGAGTGAGCAGTTCTTC
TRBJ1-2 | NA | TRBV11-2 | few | CASSLGRVNGYTF | TGTGCCAGCAGCTTAGGCAGGGTGAATGGCTACACCTTC
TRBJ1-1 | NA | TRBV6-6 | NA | CATHSPRKSYTEAFF | TGTGCCACCCATAGTCCCAGGAAGAGCTACACTGAAGCTTTCTTT
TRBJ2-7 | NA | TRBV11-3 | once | CASSLVRGYEQYF | TGTGCCAGCAGCTTAGTTCGGGGCTACGAGCAGTACTTC
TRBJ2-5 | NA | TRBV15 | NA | CATSRDRFGTQETQYF | TGTGCCACCAGCAGAGATAGGTTTGGGACTCAAGAGACCCAGTACTTC
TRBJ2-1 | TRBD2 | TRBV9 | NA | CASNIAGGPNEQFF | TGTGCCAGCAACATAGCGGGGGGGCCGAATGAGCAGTTCTTC
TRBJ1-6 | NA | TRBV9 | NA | CASSAHRATNSPLHF | TGTGCCAGCAGCGCACACAGGGCAACGAATTCACCCCTCCACTTT